A single sample is the source of the 23 T cell receptor beta chains below, sequenced in a study of T cells after posttransplantation cyclophosphamide. The protocol was immunoSEQ multiplex PCR, while the TCRdb copy is restricted to in-frame clones and leaves out a portion. There are fewer than 20,000 clones in the sample; approximately 69% occur only once, and 25% to 30% lies in the top ten. Busulfan-fludarabine conditioning, marrow transplant, and cyclophosphamide on days +3 and +4 were administered. The input for sequencing was PBMCs, taken after an allogeneic stem cell transplant with post-transplant cyclophosphamide. These receptors came from a male patient aged 25-45 years who received an allogeneic stem cell transplant from a related donor, was CMV-positive, and had acute GVHD only. The T cells may partly be graft donor cells.

The chain has TRBV9 and TRBJ2-1, with 10 bases that match TRBD2. V lost 2 bases, J lost 4 bases, and 9 bases stayed unmatched. The CDR3 is 17 residues long. Germline lookup yields CDR1 SGDLS and CDR2 YYNGEE. This CDR3 is CASSVRGSGGGYNEQFF. As DNA, the CDR3 is TGTGCCAGCAGCGTCCGGGGCAGCGGGGGGGGATACAATGAGCAGTTCTTC.

This clone was seen only once. V usage is TRBV19 and J usage is TRBJ1-2, with D possibly matching TRBD1 (5 bases). The V end lost 6 bases, the J end lost 7 bases, and 15 bases lay between the germline ends. Germline assignment: CDR1 LNHDA and CDR2 SQIVND (reference sequence). The CDR3 is 13 amino acids. The CDR3 nucleotides are TGTGCCAGTAGGATTTTGGGACTCAGTGGCTACACCTTC. Protein: CASRILGLSGYTF. The variable domain in full, completed from reference TRBV19 and TRBJ1-2, reads DGGITQSPKYLFRKEGQNVTLSCEQNLNHDAMYWYRQDPGQGLRLIYYSQIVNDFQKGDIAEGYSVSREKKESFPLTVTSAQKNPTAFYLCASRILGLSGYTFGSGTRLTVV.

This clone was seen only a few times. The chain recombines TRBV30 with TRBJ1-6; TRBD1 matches 7 bases. Germline loops: CDR1 GTSNPN, CDR2 SVGIG (reference sequence). The V and J ends lost 2 bases and 8 bases, in that order; junction bases with no gene match: 6. This CDR3 spans 14 amino acids. This CDR3 reads CAWSPDRDDSPLHF. In DNA form, the CDR3 reads TGTGCCTGGAGTCCCGACAGGGATGATTCACCCCTCCACTTT.

This clone was observed a handful of times. The chain carries TRBV7-2 and TRBJ1-2; D gene uncertain. V was trimmed by 2 bases and J by 1 base, leaving 8 bases between them. Germline-derived CDR1 and CDR2 are SGHTA and FQGNSA. CDR3 length equals 14 residues. This CDR3 reads CASSLSLFNYGYTF. As DNA, the CDR3 is TGTGCCAGCAGCTTATCGTTGTTTAACTATGGCTACACCTTC.

This rearrangement joins TRBV5-1 to TRBJ2-5; possible D gene TRBD2, 5 bases. The germline V gene has CDR1 SGHRS and CDR2 YFSETQ. This CDR3 is built from 14 residues. Between the trimmed V and J ends, which lost 3 bases and 5 bases, there was a span of 14 bases. The CDR3, as DNA: TGCGCCAGCAGCTCAGGCGCGAGGAGGGAGACCCAGTACTTC. Translating it yields CASSSGARRETQYF.

The chain uses TRBV4-2 and TRBJ1-4, with unresolved D. V was pared by 0 bases and J by 4 bases, with 9 bases between. The germline V gene has CDR1 LGHNA and CDR2 YNFKEQ. The CDR3 is 15 amino acids. The DNA of the CDR3 is TGTGCCAGCAGCCAAGATCGCAGGAATAATGAAAAACTGTTTTTT. Translated: CASSQDRRNNEKLFF.

This clone was counted between two and nine times. Written as DNA, the CDR3 is TGTGCCAGCAACTTTGGGACAGGAAACACTGAAGCTTTCTTT. This encodes CASNFGTGNTEAFF. The J gene is TRBJ1-1, the V gene TRBV11-2; 8 bases agree with TRBD1. CDR3 length equals 14 residues. The ends lost 7 bases at V and 2 bases at J; junction bases unmatched: 6. Germline CDR1 reads SGHAT; CDR2 reads FQNNGV.

The V and J genes are TRBV2 and TRBJ1-6; D gene uncertain. The germline V gene encodes CDR1 SNHLY and CDR2 FYNNEI. The CDR3 is made up of 14 amino acids. The ends were cut back, 4 bases at V and 9 bases at J, with 13 bases in the middle. The CDR3 sequence: CASSVIVGSSPLHF. In nucleotides, the CDR3 is TGTGCCAGCAGTGTTATCGTCGGGAGTTCACCCCTCCACTTT.

This clone showed up just a few times. V is TRBV9 and J is TRBJ2-2; D call uncertain. V lost 0 bases to trimming and J lost 2 bases, with 8 bases between them. The CDR3 covers 15 residues. Per germline, CDR1 SGDLS and CDR2 YYNGEE. The CDR3 coding sequence is TGTGCCAGCAGCGTAGTTCCCTTCAACACCGGGGAGCTGTTTTTT. It codes for CASSVVPFNTGELFF.

The chain combines TRBV7-9 with TRBJ2-5, with 9 bases matching TRBD2. The trim removed 2 bases at V and 5 bases at J, leaving 3 bases unmatched. The germline gives CDR1 SEHNR, CDR2 FQNEAQ (reference sequence). The CDR3 runs 14 residues. This CDR3 reads CASSLLSGGETQYF. For the CDR3, the DNA is TGTGCCAGCAGCTTACTGAGCGGGGGGGAGACCCAGTACTTC.

This clone was observed a few times. The chain has TRBV4-2 and TRBJ2-7; D is possibly TRBD2 (5 bases). The V gene's germline CDR1 is LGHNA and CDR2 YNFKEQ. Trimming shortened V by 6 bases and J by 5 bases, and 11 bases separated the two germline ends. This CDR3 is built from 12 residues. CDR3 nucleotide sequence: TGTGCCAGCAGGAAAGGGAGCCACGAGCAGTACTTC. Encoded protein: CASRKGSHEQYF.

CDR3 sequence (DNA): TGTGCCATCAGTCCGGGACAGGATTTTTCTGGAAACACCATATATTTT. Translated, it gives CAISPGQDFSGNTIYF. The chain couples TRBV10-3 to TRBJ1-3, with 8 nucleotides matching TRBD1. After removal of 5 bases from V and 1 base from J, the junction contained 7 bases not matched to a gene. This CDR3 is 16 amino acids long. The germline V gene has CDR1 ENHRY and CDR2 SYGVKD.

The CDR3 bases are TGTGCCAGCAGCTTGGTTAGGGGGGAGACCCAGTACTTC. Translation: CASSLVRGETQYF. The chain uses TRBV5-4 and TRBJ2-5; maybe TRBD1 (6 bases). CDR1 is SGHNT, CDR2 YYREEE, per germline (reference sequence). The CDR3 spans 13 residues. Trimming stripped 0 bases from V and 5 bases from J, with 8 bases between.

This chain uses TRBV21-1 with TRBJ1-6. TRBV21-1 is a documented pseudogene. This CDR3 contains 18 residues. The CDR3 region has the DNA TGTGCCAGCATTACAGGAAAACTAGCCAAGATTGGGGGTTCACCCCTCCACTTT. Translation gives CASITGKLAKIGGSPLHF.

This chain uses TRBV5-1 with TRBJ1-5, with D tentatively TRBD1 (5 bases). The germline V gene encodes CDR1 SGHRS and CDR2 YFSETQ. The CDR3 is 14 amino acids. The ends were cut back, 5 bases at V and 0 bases at J, with 9 bases in the middle. The CDR3 sequence: CASREGTSNQPQHF. The CDR3 bases are TGCGCCAGCAGGGAGGGGACTAGCAATCAGCCCCAGCATTTT.

This clone has just a few counts. This likely comes from a read error, as the CDR3 has no conserved phenylalanine or tryptophan at its end. It is unclear where the CDR3 begins or ends on the DNA, so no DNA is shown, and the CDR3 is as TCRdb lists it. J is TRBJ1-6 and V is TRBV4-1; no check of the table's D call, TRBD1, against the DNA was made. Per germline, CDR1 MGHRA and CDR2 YSYEKL. The CDR3 is made up of 12 amino acids, end residues included. CDR3 loop: CASSHPDSALLS.

The chain employs TRBV28 and TRBJ2-7, with D possibly TRBD1 on 6 matching bases. The CDR3 is 15 residues long. The germline CDR1 and CDR2 sequences are MDHEN and SYDVKM. Trimming took off 3 bases at V and 0 bases at J, with 12 bases between the two ends. Written as DNA, the CDR3 is TGTGCCAGCAGTTTCCCCCAGGGGAGCTCCTACGAGCAGTACTTC. This translates into CASSFPQGSSYEQYF.

The CDR3 bases are TGTGCCAGCAGCTTGGGCGGGTACGAGACCCAGTACTTC. It specifies CASSLGGYETQYF. V is TRBV5-6 and J is TRBJ2-5; D might be TRBD2 (5 bases). Trimming cost V 0 bases and J 5 bases, with 8 bases left between them. The length of the CDR3 is 13 residues. Germline-derived CDR1 and CDR2 are SGHDT and YYEEEE.

The chain employs TRBV7-9 and TRBJ1-2, with TRBD1 matching 8 bases. Germline V gives CDR1 SEHNR, CDR2 FQNEAQ (reference sequence). The V segment lost 3 bases and the J segment 2 bases; nucleotides outside the gene matches: 5. This CDR3 comprises 15 residues. The CDR3 DNA reads TGTGCCAGCAGCTTGGGGGACAGGACGAACTATGGCTACACCTTC. Its protein product is CASSLGDRTNYGYTF.

V is TRBV28 and J is TRBJ1-2, with D unclear. V was trimmed by 6 bases and J by 4 bases, leaving 9 bases between them. The CDR3 has 12 residues. Germline V CDR1 and CDR2: MDHEN, SYDVKM. CDR3 nucleotide sequence: TGTGCCAGCAGACTAGACGGCTATGGCTACACCTTC. This sequence encodes CASRLDGYGYTF.

This chain links TRBV4-3 with TRBJ2-1, with 7 bases that match TRBD1. CDR3 size: 13 residues. Germline V CDR1 and CDR2: LGHNA, YSLEER. V lost 4 bases to trimming and J lost 6 bases; unmatched junction nucleotides: 3. The CDR3 reads CASSRDRPNEQFF. CDR3 DNA sequence: TGCGCCAGCAGCCGGGACAGACCCAATGAGCAGTTCTTC.

The V call is TRBV27, the J call TRBJ1-5, with D hard to call. V lost 3 bases, J lost 11 bases, and 17 bases lay in between. The germline CDR1 and CDR2 sequences are MNHEY and SMNVEV (reference sequence). The CDR3 extends over 14 amino acids. The CDR3 coding sequence is TGTGCCAGCAGTTTTAGGTCGACGGCTAGGTCCCAGCATTTT. Protein: CASSFRSTARSQHF.

The gene calls are TRBV6-1 and TRBJ2-7; perhaps TRBD2 as D (5 bases). From germline, CDR1 is MNHNS and CDR2 SASEGT. Trimming pared 5 bases from V and 0 bases from J, leaving 11 bases between. The CDR3 totals 14 residues. CDR3 in DNA: TGTGCCAGCAGTCCAACTAGTAGCTCCTACGAGCAGTACTTC. Translation: CASSPTSSSYEQYF.